This T cell receptor beta chain comes out of a study of OX40 agonist ivuxolimab in advanced cancers. Study-wide results and limits: Among some nonresponders, normalized T-cell clonal expansion was also low.

The CDR3 loop spans 12 amino acids. The ends were cut back, 3 bases at V and 1 base at J, with 3 bases in the middle. Germline-derived CDR1 and CDR2 are MDHEN and SYDVKM. Profiled with immunoSEQ multiplex PCR; TCRdb holds only in-frame clones, not every one. Here the sample spans some 74,000 clones, less than 90% being singletons. Note on this clone: Its antigen is as yet unknown.

This receptor was obtained from an adult with an advanced solid tumor such as melanoma, head and neck, liver or kidney cancer. Sequences were derived from CD4+ or CD8+ T cells sorted from blood, sampled in a trial of the OX40 agonist ivuxolimab. The chain uses TRBV28 and TRBJ1-1; D call uncertain. CDR3 nucleotide sequence: TGTGCCAGCAGTTTGGGGAACACTGAAGCTTTCTTT. Protein sequence: CASSLGNTEAFF.